One and the same sample provided the 5 T cell receptor beta chains below, sequenced in a study of Tregs in tolerant kidney transplant recipients (dated by TCRdb to the late 2010s). The transplants used related donors with nonmyeloablative bone marrow transplantation, and mixed chimerism in the human trials was transient. The protocol used for the library was the immunoSEQ multiplex PCR assay. Here the immuneACCESS table is served through TCRdb, limited to in-frame sequences with V and J called. Missing clones are a known gap in these copies; in checked studies unresolved V genes cover under half, and the rest lacks a known reason. The sample's clone listing holds 25,000 to 35,000 clones. 1.5% to 2% of the sample comes from the top ten. This sample comprised CD4+ T cells from blood (PBMCs), obtained 24 months after the transplant. These receptors were taken from a human patient who received a combined kidney and bone marrow transplant. It is possible that, after a transplant, some T cells come from the graft donor.

Of note for this clone: Read data end 3 residues before the CDR3 end; the end is taken from the germline J gene. The rearrangement links TRBV5-6 to TRBJ1-2; TRBD1 agrees at 7 bases. CDR1 and CDR2 from the germline V gene are SGHDT and YYEEEE. The CDR3 runs to 14 residues. The CDR3 sequence: CASSLGQGVLGYTF. The covered CDR3 bases are TGTGCCAGCAGCTTGGGACAGGGTGTTTTAGGC.

About this clone itself: Read coverage stops 3 residues before the CDR3 terminus; the germline J gene supplies the remainder. The V call is TRBV20-1, the J call TRBJ1-2; TRBD1 agrees at 7 bases. This CDR3 comprises 14 residues. The germline gives CDR1 DFQATT, CDR2 SNEGSKA (reference sequence). Germline trimming cut 3 bases from V and 3 bases from J; bases unmatched to any gene: 7. CDR3 in amino acids: CSASQGGWDYGYTF. CDR3 DNA (partial): TGCAGTGCTAGTCAGGGGGGCTGGGACTATGGC.

Points on this clone: The CDR3 extends 3 residues past the end of the read, so its final part is completed from the germline J gene. J is TRBJ1-1 and V is TRBV2; TRBD1 might be the D (5 bases). This CDR3 has 13 residues. V was trimmed by 6 bases and J by 3 bases, leaving 11 bases between them. The germline gives CDR1 SNHLY, CDR2 FYNNEI. Incomplete CDR3 DNA: TGTGCCAGCAGAGGGGATGGGGACACTGAA. It yields the protein CASRGDGDTE. The full CDR3 protein reads CASRGDGDTEAFF. Using reference TRBV2 and TRBJ1-1 for the parts outside the CDR3, the full variable domain is EPEVTQTPSHQVTQMGQEVILRCVPISNHLYFYWYRQILGQKVEFLVSFYNNEISEKSEIFDDQFSVERPDGSNFTLKIRSTKLEDSAMYFCASRGDGDTEAFFGQGTRLTVV.

The CDR3 protein is CSARRASGQYEQYF. CDR3 DNA (partial): TGCAGTGCTAGACGGGCTAGCGGACAATACGAG. The chain has TRBV20-1 and TRBJ2-7; 7 nucleotides match TRBD2. The read ends 3 residues before the CDR3 terminus; that terminus is restored from the germline J gene. The CDR3 runs 14 residues. The V gene end was trimmed by 2 bases and the J gene end by 4 bases; junction bases not matched to a gene: 8. The V gene's germline CDR1 is DFQATT and CDR2 SNEGSKA (reference sequence).

About this clone: The sequenced fragment ends 3 residues before the CDR3 boundary, so the rest is inferred from the germline J gene. The chain recombines TRBV20-1 with TRBJ2-5; D not certain. Germline lookup yields CDR1 DFQATT and CDR2 SNEGSKA (reference sequence). The V and J ends lost 4 bases and 4 bases respectively, with 10 bases between them. CDR3 length equals 12 residues. The DNA read from the CDR3 is TGCAGTGCTATTCAGGAAATAGAGACC. As protein: CSAIQEIET. The whole CDR3 region reads CSAIQEIETQYF.